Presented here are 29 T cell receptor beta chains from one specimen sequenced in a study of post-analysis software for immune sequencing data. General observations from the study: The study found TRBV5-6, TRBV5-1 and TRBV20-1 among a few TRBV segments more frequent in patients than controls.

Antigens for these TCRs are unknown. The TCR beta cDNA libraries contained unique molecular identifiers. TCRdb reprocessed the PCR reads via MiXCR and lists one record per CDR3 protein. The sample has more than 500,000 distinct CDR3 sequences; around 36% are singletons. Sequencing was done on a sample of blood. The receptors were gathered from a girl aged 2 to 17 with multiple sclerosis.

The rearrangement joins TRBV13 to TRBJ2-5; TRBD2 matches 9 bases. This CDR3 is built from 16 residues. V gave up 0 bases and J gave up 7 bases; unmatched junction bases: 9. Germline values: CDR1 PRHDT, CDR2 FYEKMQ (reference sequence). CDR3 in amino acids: CASSLGLGTSPLTQYF. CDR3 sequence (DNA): TGTGCCAGCAGCTTAGGCCTTGGGACTAGCCCTTTGACCCAGTACTTC.

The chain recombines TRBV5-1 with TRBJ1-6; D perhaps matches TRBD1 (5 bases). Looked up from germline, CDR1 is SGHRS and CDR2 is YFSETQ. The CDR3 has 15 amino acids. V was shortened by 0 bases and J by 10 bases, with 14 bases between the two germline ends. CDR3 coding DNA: TGCGCCAGCAGCTTGGCGGGGCCCGACCGGTCACCCCTCCACTTT. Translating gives CASSLAGPDRSPLHF.

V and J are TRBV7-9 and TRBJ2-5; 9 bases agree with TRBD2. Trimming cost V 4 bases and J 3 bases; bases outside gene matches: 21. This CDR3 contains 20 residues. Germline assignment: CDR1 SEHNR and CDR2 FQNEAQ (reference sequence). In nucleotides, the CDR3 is TGTGCCAGCAGCTCACCCCCGGGGAGCGGGGGGTTGAGCCGGAAAGAGACCCAGTACTTC. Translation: CASSSPPGSGGLSRKETQYF. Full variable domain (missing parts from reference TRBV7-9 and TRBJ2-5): DTGVSQNPRHKITKRGQNVTFRCDPISEHNRLYWYRQTLGQGPEFLTYFQNEAQLEKSRLLSDRFSAERPKGSFSTLEIQRTEQGDSAMYLCASSSPPGSGGLSRKETQYFGPGTRLLVL.

Here the CDR3 reads CASSDGGQFQETQYF. The DNA for the CDR3 is TGTGCCAGCAGTGATGGGGGACAGTTCCAAGAGACCCAGTACTTC. The chain uses TRBV2 and TRBJ2-5; 7 nucleotides match TRBD1. Per germline, CDR1 SNHLY and CDR2 FYNNEI. Unmatched junction bases numbered 5, after V lost 3 bases and J lost 1 base. The CDR3 spans 15 residues.

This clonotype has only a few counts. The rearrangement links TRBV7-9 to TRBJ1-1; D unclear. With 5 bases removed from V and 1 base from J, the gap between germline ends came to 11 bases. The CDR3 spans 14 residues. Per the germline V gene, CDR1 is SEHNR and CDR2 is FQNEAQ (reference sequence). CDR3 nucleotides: TGTGCCAGCAGCCCCGTGGGAGGGAACACTGAAGCTTTCTTT. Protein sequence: CASSPVGGNTEAFF.

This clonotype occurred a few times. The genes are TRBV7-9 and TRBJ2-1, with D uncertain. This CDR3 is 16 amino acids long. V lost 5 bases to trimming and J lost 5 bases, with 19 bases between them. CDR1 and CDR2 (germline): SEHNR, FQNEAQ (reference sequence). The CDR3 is CASSPRVVPVDNEQFF. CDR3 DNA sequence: TGTGCCAGCAGCCCACGGGTCGTGCCCGTCGACAATGAGCAGTTCTTC.

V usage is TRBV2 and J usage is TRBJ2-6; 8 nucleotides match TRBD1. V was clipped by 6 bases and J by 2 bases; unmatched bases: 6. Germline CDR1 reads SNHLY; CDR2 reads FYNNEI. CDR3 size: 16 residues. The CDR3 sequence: CASRGQAKAGANVLTF. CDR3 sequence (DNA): TGTGCCAGCAGGGGACAGGCCAAAGCTGGGGCCAACGTCCTGACTTTC.

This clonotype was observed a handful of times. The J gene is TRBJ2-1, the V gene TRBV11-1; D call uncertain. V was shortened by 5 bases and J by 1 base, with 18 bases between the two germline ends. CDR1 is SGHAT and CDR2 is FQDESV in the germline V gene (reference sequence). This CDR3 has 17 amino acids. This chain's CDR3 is CASSPTPSAGSYNEQFF. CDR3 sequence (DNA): TGTGCCAGCAGCCCCACCCCTTCAGCTGGTTCCTACAATGAGCAGTTCTTC.

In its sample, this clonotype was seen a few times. The CDR3: CASSAVPSSQTQYF. As DNA, the CDR3 is TGTGCCAGCAGTGCGGTACCGTCTTCTCAGACCCAGTACTTC. The chain has TRBV25-1 and TRBJ2-5; D gene ambiguous. The CDR3 is made up of 14 amino acids. In germline, CDR1 is MGHDK, CDR2 SYGVNS. V gave up 4 bases and J gave up 6 bases, with 15 bases separating them.

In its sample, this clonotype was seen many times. The CDR3 spells CSARDPGTDTQYF. CDR3 nucleotides: TGCAGTGCTAGAGATCCAGGCACAGATACGCAGTATTTT. This chain links TRBV20-1 with TRBJ2-3; no clear D gene. Germline V gives CDR1 DFQATT, CDR2 SNEGSKA (reference sequence). Deletions cut 0 bases from V and 1 base from J, with 5 bases between. CDR3 size: 13 residues.

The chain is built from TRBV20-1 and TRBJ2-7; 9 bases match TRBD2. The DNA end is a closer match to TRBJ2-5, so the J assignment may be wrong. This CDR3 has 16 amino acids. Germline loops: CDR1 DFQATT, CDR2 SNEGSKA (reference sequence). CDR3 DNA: TGCAGTGCTAGGTCCGTAGCGGGGGCCAGGGGAGAGACCCAGTACTTC. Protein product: CSARSVAGARGETQYF.

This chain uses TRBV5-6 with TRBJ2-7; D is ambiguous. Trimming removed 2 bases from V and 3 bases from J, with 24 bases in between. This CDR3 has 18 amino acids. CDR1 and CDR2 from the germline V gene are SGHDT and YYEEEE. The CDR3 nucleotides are TGTGCCAGCAGCTTTGTCCGCAGTGGTCCGGGCGTGAGCTACGAGCAGTACTTC. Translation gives CASSFVRSGPGVSYEQYF.

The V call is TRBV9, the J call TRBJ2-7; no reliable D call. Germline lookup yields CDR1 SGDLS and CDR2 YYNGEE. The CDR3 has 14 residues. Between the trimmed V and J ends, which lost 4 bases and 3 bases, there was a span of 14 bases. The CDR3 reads CASSPGPGVYEQYF. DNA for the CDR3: TGTGCCAGCAGCCCAGGACCAGGAGTCTACGAGCAGTACTTC. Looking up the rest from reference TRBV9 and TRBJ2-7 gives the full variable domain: DSGVTQTPKHLITATGQRVTLRCSPRSGDLSVYWYQQSLDQGLQFLIQYYNGEERAKGNILERFSAQQFPDLHSELNLSSLELGDSALYFCASSPGPGVYEQYFGPGTRLTVT.

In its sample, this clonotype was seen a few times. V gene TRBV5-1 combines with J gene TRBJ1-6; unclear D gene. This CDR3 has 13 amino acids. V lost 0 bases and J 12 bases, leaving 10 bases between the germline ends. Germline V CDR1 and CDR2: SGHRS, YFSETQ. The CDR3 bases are TGCGCCAGCAGCTTGGGGGCAGTACGACCCCTCCACTTT. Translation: CASSLGAVRPLHF.

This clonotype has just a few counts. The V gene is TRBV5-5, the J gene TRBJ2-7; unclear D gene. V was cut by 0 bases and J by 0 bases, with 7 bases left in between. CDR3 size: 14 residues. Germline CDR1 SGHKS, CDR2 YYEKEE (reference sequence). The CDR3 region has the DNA TGTGCCAGCAGCTTGGAAGTTTTCTCCTACGAGCAGTACTTC. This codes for CASSLEVFSYEQYF.

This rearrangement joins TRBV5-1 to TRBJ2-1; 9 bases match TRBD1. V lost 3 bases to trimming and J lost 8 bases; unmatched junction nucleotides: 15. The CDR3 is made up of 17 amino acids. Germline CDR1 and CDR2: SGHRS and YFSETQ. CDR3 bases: TGCGCCAGCAGCTCTCAGCTACCGGGACAGGGCTGGGATGAGCAGTTCTTC. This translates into CASSSQLPGQGWDEQFF. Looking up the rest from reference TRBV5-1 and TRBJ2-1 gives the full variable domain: KAGVTQTPRYLIKTRGQQVTLSCSPISGHRSVSWYQQTPGQGLQFLFEYFSETQRNKGNFPGRFSGRQFSNSRSEMNVSTLELGDSALYLCASSSQLPGQGWDEQFFGPGTRLTVL.

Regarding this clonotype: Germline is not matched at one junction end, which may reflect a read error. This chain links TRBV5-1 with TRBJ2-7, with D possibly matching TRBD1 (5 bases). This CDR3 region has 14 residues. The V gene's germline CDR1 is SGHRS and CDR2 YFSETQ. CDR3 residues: CAGSLLQAAYEQYF. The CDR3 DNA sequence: TGCGCCGGCAGCTTGCTACAGGCGGCCTACGAGCAGTACTTC.

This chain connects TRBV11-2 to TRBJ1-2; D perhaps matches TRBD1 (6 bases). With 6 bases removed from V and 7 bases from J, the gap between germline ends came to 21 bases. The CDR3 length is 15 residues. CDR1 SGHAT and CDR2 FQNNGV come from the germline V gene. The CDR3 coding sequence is TGTGCCAGCAGGCCCCCGGTCACAGGGTCTCGTGGCTACACCTTC. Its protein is CASRPPVTGSRGYTF.

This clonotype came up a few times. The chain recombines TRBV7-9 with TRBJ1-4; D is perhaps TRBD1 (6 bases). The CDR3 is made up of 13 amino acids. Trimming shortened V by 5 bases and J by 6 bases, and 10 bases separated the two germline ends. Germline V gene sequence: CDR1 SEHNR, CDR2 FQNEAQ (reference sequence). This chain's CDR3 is CASSQGGDEKLFF. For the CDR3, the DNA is TGTGCCAGCAGCCAAGGGGGAGATGAAAAACTGTTTTTT.

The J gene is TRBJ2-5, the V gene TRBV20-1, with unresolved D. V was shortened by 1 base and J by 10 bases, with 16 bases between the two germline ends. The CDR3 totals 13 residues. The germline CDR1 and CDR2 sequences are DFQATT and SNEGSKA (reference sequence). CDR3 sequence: CSARVYYLDSQYF. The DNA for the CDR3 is TGCAGTGCTAGAGTTTACTACCTGGATAGCCAGTACTTC.

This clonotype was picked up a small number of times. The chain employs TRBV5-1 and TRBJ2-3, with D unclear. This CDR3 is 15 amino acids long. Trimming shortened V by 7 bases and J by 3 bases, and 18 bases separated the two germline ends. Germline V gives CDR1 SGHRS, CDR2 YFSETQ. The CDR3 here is CASAHGSAETDTQYF. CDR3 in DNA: TGCGCCAGCGCCCACGGCAGCGCGGAAACAGATACGCAGTATTTT.

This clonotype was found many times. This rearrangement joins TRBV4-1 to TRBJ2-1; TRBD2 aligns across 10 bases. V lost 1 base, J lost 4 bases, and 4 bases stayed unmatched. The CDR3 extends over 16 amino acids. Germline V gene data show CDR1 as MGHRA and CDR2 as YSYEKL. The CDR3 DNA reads TGCGCCAGCAGCCAAGGAGCGGGGGGGCGATACAATGAGCAGTTCTTC. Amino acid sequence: CASSQGAGGRYNEQFF.

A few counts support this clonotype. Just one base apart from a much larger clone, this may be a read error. The DNA of the CDR3 is TGTGCCAGCAGTGAAACAGGGGTTGCCTACGAGCAGTACTTC. As protein: CASSETGVAYEQYF. The chain recombines TRBV6-1 with TRBJ2-7; TRBD1 matches 7 bases. V gave up 2 bases and J gave up 2 bases; unmatched junction bases: 3. The V gene's germline CDR1 is MNHNS and CDR2 SASEGT. CDR3 length: 14 amino acids.

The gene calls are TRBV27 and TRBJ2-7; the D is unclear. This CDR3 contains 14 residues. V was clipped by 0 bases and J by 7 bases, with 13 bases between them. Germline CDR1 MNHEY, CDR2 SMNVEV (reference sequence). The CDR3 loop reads CASSLSSPAMEQYF. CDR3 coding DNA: TGTGCCAGCAGTTTATCTTCCCCCGCGATGGAGCAGTACTTC.

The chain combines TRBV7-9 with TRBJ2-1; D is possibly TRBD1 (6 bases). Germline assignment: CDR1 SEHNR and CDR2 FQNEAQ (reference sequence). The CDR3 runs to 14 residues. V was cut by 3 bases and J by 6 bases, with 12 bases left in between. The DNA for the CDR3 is TGTGCCAGCAGCTTGTTGGACAGCAGCAATGAGCAGTTCTTC. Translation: CASSLLDSSNEQFF.

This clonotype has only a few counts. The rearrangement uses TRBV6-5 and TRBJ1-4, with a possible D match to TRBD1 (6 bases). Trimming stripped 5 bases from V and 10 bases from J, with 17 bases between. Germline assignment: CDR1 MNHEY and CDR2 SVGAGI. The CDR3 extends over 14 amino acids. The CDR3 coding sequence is TGTGCCAGCAGTCAGGGGACCCGGGTACGAAAACTGTTTTTT. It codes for CASSQGTRVRKLFF.

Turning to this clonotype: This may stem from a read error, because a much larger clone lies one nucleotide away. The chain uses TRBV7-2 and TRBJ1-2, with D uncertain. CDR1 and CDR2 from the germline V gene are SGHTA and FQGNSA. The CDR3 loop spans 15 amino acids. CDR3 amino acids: CAGSPAAEQVYGYTF. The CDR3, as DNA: TGTGCCGGCAGCCCCGCGGCGGAGCAGGTGTATGGCTACACCTTC.

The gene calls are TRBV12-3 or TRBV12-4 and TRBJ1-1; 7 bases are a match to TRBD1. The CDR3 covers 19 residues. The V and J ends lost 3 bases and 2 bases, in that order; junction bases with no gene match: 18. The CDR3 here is CASSFYGRGLRQGNTEAFF. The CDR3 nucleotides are TGTGCCAGCAGTTTTTACGGCCGAGGGTTGAGACAGGGTAACACTGAAGCTTTCTTT.

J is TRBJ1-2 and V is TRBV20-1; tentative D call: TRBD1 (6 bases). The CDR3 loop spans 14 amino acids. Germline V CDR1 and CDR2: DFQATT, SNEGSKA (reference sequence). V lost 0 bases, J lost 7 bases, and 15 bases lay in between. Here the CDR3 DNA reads TGCAGTGCTAGAGAGCCCCAGGGGAGGGGTGGCTACACCTTC. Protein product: CSAREPQGRGGYTF.